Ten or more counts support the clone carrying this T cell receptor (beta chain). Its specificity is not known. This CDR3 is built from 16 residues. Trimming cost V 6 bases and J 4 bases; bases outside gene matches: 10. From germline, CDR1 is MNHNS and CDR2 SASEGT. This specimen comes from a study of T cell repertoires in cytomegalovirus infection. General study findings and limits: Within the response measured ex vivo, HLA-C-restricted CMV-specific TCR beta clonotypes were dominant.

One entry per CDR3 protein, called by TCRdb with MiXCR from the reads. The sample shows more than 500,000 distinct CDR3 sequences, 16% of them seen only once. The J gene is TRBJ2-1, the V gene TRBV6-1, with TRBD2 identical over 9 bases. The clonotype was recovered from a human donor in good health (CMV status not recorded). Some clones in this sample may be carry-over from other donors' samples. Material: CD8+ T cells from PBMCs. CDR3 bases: TGTGCCAGCAGACGAGGGCTAGCGGGGTTTTACAATGAGCAGTTCTTC. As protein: CASRRGLAGFYNEQFF.